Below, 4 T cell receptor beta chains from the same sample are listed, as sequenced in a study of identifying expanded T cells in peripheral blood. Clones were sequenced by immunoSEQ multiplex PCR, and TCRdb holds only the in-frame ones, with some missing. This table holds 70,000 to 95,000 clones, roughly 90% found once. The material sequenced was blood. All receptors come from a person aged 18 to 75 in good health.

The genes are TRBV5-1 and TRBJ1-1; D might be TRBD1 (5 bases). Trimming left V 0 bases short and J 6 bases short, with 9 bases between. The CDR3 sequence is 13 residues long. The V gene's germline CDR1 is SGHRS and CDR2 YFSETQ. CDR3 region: CASSLGGHPEAFF. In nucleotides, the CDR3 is TGCGCCAGCAGCTTGGGAGGACACCCTGAAGCTTTCTTT.

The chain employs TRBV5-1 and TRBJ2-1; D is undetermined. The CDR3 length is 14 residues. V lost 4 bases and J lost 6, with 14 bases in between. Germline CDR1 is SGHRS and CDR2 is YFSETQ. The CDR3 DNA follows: TGCGCCAGCAGCCCGTCCCACGGGTCCAATGAGCAGTTCTTC. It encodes CASSPSHGSNEQFF.

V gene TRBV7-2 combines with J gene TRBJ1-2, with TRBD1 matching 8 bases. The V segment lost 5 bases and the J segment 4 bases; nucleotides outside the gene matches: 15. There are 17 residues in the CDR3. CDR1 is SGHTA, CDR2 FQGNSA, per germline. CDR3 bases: TGTGCCAGCAGCCTCACGGCCTCAGGGGGCAGGGTCTATGGCTACACCTTC. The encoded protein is CASSLTASGGRVYGYTF.

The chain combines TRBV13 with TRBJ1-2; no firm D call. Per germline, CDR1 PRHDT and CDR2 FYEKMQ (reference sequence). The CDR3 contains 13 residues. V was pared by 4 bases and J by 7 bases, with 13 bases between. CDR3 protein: CASSSGRSGGYTF. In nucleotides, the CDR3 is TGTGCCAGCAGCTCAGGACGGAGTGGTGGCTACACCTTC.